This is a list of T cell receptor beta chains from one sample in a study of CD8+ T cells in alopecia areata. Some clones are missing from TCRdb's copy, which holds only in-frame ones; the method was immunoSEQ multiplex PCR. The sample consists of 110,000 or so clones, approximately 60% of them appearing once. Source material: CD4+ T cells sorted from blood. These receptors came from a human donor in good health. The CDR3 runs from the conserved cysteine through the conserved F or W. Fields, in order: V gene, D gene, J gene, clone size, CDR3 protein, CDR3 DNA. The D gene is left open where the match is weak. Size values are once, few and many counts, or a class for expanded clones, and some rows have none.

v_call: TRBV6-5; d_call: TRBD2; j_call: TRBJ2-7; clone_size: -; cdr3_aa: CASSGRGAGVYEQYF; cdr3_nt: TGTGCCAGCAGTGGTCGGGGAGCGGGGGTTTACGAGCAGTACTTC
v_call: TRBV6-5; d_call: TRBD1; j_call: TRBJ1-5; clone_size: once; cdr3_aa: CASSYDRVDQPQHF; cdr3_nt: TGTGCCAGCAGTTACGACAGGGTCGACCAGCCCCAGCATTTT
v_call: TRBV10-3; d_call: TRBD1; j_call: TRBJ2-5; clone_size: -; cdr3_aa: CAIARGDRGPETQYF; cdr3_nt: TGTGCCATCGCGAGAGGGGACAGGGGGCCTGAGACCCAGTACTTC
v_call: TRBV25-1; d_call: -; j_call: TRBJ1-2; clone_size: -; cdr3_aa: CASSEQAPLGGYTF; cdr3_nt: TGTGCCAGCAGTGAGCAGGCGCCTTTGGGCGGCTACACCTTC
v_call: TRBV18; d_call: TRBD1; j_call: TRBJ2-5; clone_size: -; cdr3_aa: CASSPGTGETETQYF; cdr3_nt: TGTGCCAGCTCACCTGGGACAGGGGAGACAGAGACCCAGTACTTC
v_call: TRBV4-1; d_call: TRBD1; j_call: TRBJ1-3; clone_size: few; cdr3_aa: CASSQDGQGGNTIYF; cdr3_nt: TGCGCCAGCAGCCAGGACGGACAGGGAGGAAACACCATATATTTT
v_call: TRBV7-9; d_call: -; j_call: TRBJ1-2; clone_size: -; cdr3_aa: CASSPRGVDYYGYTF; cdr3_nt: TGTGCCAGCAGCCCACGGGGGGTAGACTACTATGGCTACACCTTC
v_call: TRBV30; d_call: -; j_call: TRBJ1-5; clone_size: -; cdr3_aa: CAWTRGGNQPQHF; cdr3_nt: TGTGCCTGGACACGGGGCGGGAATCAGCCCCAGCATTTT
v_call: TRBV6-1; d_call: -; j_call: TRBJ2-5; clone_size: few; cdr3_aa: CASSERGRGEETQYF; cdr3_nt: TGTGCCAGCAGTGAACGCGGCAGGGGGGAAGAGACCCAGTACTTC
v_call: TRBV4-2; d_call: -; j_call: TRBJ1-5; clone_size: -; cdr3_aa: CASSQALGQPQHF; cdr3_nt: TGTGCCAGCAGCCAAGCTCTAGGTCAGCCCCAGCATTTT
v_call: TRBV30; d_call: -; j_call: TRBJ1-5; clone_size: -; cdr3_aa: CAWSVLAVGGPQHF; cdr3_nt: TGTGCCTGGAGTGTATTGGCAGTCGGCGGGCCCCAGCATTTT
v_call: TRBV4-1; d_call: -; j_call: TRBJ1-1; clone_size: few; cdr3_aa: CASSHDPTVVNTEAFF; cdr3_nt: TGCGCCAGCAGCCACGACCCGACAGTCGTGAACACTGAAGCTTTCTTT
v_call: TRBV2; d_call: -; j_call: TRBJ1-5; clone_size: -; cdr3_aa: CASRTVVEPQHF; cdr3_nt: TGTGCCAGCAGGACAGTGGTTGAGCCCCAGCATTTT
v_call: TRBV23-1; d_call: -; j_call: TRBJ2-5; clone_size: -; cdr3_aa: CASSQSPGRNTNQETQYF; cdr3_nt: TGCGCCAGCAGTCAATCGCCAGGCCGGAATACGAACCAAGAGACCCAGTACTTC
v_call: TRBV9; d_call: -; j_call: TRBJ1-6; clone_size: -; cdr3_aa: CASSVGNNSPLHF; cdr3_nt: TGTGCCAGCAGCGTAGGAAATAATTCACCCCTCCACTTT
v_call: TRBV15; d_call: -; j_call: TRBJ1-2; clone_size: once; cdr3_aa: CATSGMEGTNYGYTF; cdr3_nt: TGTGCCACCAGCGGGATGGAGGGAACTAACTATGGCTACACCTTC
v_call: TRBV10-2; d_call: TRBD1; j_call: TRBJ1-2; clone_size: -; cdr3_aa: CASSADRVMLGYTF; cdr3_nt: TGCGCCAGCAGTGCGGACAGGGTGATGTTGGGCTACACCTTC
v_call: TRBV7-9; d_call: -; j_call: TRBJ1-5; clone_size: -; cdr3_aa: CASSPGTSSNQPQHF; cdr3_nt: TGTGCCAGCAGCCCGGGGACCTCTAGCAATCAGCCCCAGCATTTT
v_call: TRBV30; d_call: TRBD1; j_call: TRBJ1-6; clone_size: few; cdr3_aa: CAWSRGREGSPLHF; cdr3_nt: TGTGCCTGGAGTAGGGGGCGAGAGGGTTCACCCCTCCACTTT
v_call: TRBV28; d_call: -; j_call: TRBJ2-2; clone_size: few; cdr3_aa: CASSFTGELFF; cdr3_nt: TGTGCCAGCAGTTTCACCGGGGAGCTGTTTTTT
v_call: TRBV5-6; d_call: -; j_call: TRBJ2-1; clone_size: few; cdr3_aa: CASSLGSLAGREQFF; cdr3_nt: TGTGCCAGCAGCTTGGGATCCCTGGCCGGACGCGAGCAGTTCTTC
v_call: TRBV30; d_call: TRBD1; j_call: TRBJ2-1; clone_size: -; cdr3_aa: CAWNSPGTGLGNEQFF; cdr3_nt: TGTGCCTGGAATTCCCCCGGGACAGGTTTAGGCAATGAGCAGTTCTTC
v_call: TRBV2; d_call: TRBD1; j_call: TRBJ1-1; clone_size: -; cdr3_aa: CASRETGLNTEAFF; cdr3_nt: TGTGCCAGCAGGGAGACAGGGCTGAACACTGAAGCTTTCTTT
v_call: TRBV5-4; d_call: TRBD2; j_call: TRBJ2-1; clone_size: -; cdr3_aa: CASSLARTSGGMEQFF; cdr3_nt: TGTGCCAGCAGCTTGGCCCGGACTAGCGGGGGGATGGAGCAGTTCTTC
v_call: TRBV30; d_call: -; j_call: TRBJ2-2; clone_size: -; cdr3_aa: CAWSVIGIGELFF; cdr3_nt: TGTGCCTGGAGTGTCATAGGTATCGGGGAGCTGTTTTTT
v_call: TRBV18; d_call: -; j_call: TRBJ2-6; clone_size: -; cdr3_aa: CASSPLDSSGANVLTF; cdr3_nt: TGTGCCAGCTCACCACTAGACAGCTCTGGGGCCAACGTCCTGACTTTC